The entry below describes one T cell receptor (beta chain). What it recognizes is unknown. The protocol was immunoSEQ multiplex PCR, while the TCRdb copy is restricted to in-frame clones and leaves out a portion. The sample has around 99,000 clones, roughly 80% seen once. The entry originates in a study of PD-1 blockade in classical Hodgkin lymphoma. Each of the patients experienced relapse following autologous stem cell transplantation, and their brentuximab vedotin exposure differed. Patients showed best responses of complete response, partial response or progressive disease. Overall study findings and caveats: It was CD4+ TCR diversity, not CD8+, that rose significantly by C4D1.

This CDR3 contains 13 residues. V was clipped by 5 bases and J by 4 bases, with 11 bases between them. From germline, CDR1 is MNHEY and CDR2 SMNVEV (reference sequence). This clonotype originated in a human donor with classical Hodgkin lymphoma. The sample in question was peripheral blood mononuclear cells (PBMCs), obtained before the second cycle of nivolumab. The gene calls are TRBV27 and TRBJ1-2; D uncertain. CDR3 loop: CASSPQRFYGYTF. The CDR3 DNA reads TGTGCCAGCAGTCCCCAACGGTTCTATGGCTACACCTTC.